This entry is about one TCR beta chain. The data derive from a study of blood T cell repertoires in COVID-19. Study-level information: Spain, Italy and the United States supplied samples that represented acute and convalescent COVID-19.

Germline values: CDR1 MNHEY, CDR2 SVGEGT. With 6 bases removed from V and 6 bases from J, the gap between germline ends came to 19 bases. This CDR3 spans 15 amino acids. The repertoire was sequenced with immunoSEQ multiplex PCR; TCRdb's copy has only in-frame clones and lacks some. The top ten clones hold about 1.6% of a sample with around 140,000 clones, roughly nine tenths of them seen once. The chain employs TRBV6-2 or TRBV6-3 and TRBJ2-3, with D possibly matching TRBD1 (7 bases). Material for sequencing was peripheral blood. The receptor was derived from a human donor in a cohort sampled during active COVID-19. In nucleotides, the CDR3 is TGTGCCAGCAGCTCAGCAGGGGGGCCCGTGGATACGCAGTATTTT. Residues: CASSSAGGPVDTQYF.